This entry lists 21 T cell receptor beta chains sequenced from one sample in a study of T cells in Graves' hyperthyroidism and ophthalmopathy (dated by TCRdb to between 2017 and 2020). Library preparation used multiplex PCR. Sequencing instrument: Illumina HiSeq 2000. TCR beta CDR3 regions were amplified from RNA transcripts. The first round of RT-PCR for the TCR CDR3 was performed with the HTBI primer set and the Qiagen OneStep RT-PCR kit. TCRdb took the public reads, trimmed them with fastp at Q25, ran MiXCR for clone calling and kept in-frame beta chains. Rows merge per CDR3 protein into single entries with the most common DNA and genes. The sample table contains approximately 480,000 distinct CDR3 sequences; only one count was recorded for less than 25% of them. Approximately 26% of the sample comes from the top ten. The sample was blood. Source of these receptors: a man aged 18 to 29 with Graves' hyperthyroidism.

This clonotype was counted only a few times. This rearrangement joins TRBV13 to TRBJ1-2; TRBD1 might be the D (5 bases). V was trimmed by 7 bases and J by 0 bases, leaving 21 bases between them. The CDR3 totals 17 residues. Germline lookup yields CDR1 PRHDT and CDR2 FYEKMQ (reference sequence). The chain's CDR3 is CASTPEGGDSANYGYTF. In DNA form, the CDR3 reads TGTGCCAGCACCCCAGAGGGAGGGGACTCGGCTAACTATGGCTACACCTTC.

This clonotype showed up many times. The V and J genes are TRBV19 and TRBJ2-7, with D possibly matching TRBD1 (6 bases). CDR1 and CDR2 (germline): LNHDA, SQIVND (reference sequence). Trimming stripped 6 bases from V and 1 base from J, with 13 bases between. The CDR3 extends over 14 amino acids. CDR3 amino acids: CASSDGQNSYEQYF. CDR3 sequence (DNA): TGTGCCAGTAGCGACGGACAGAATTCCTACGAGCAGTACTTC. Together with reference TRBV19 and TRBJ2-7, the CDR3 gives the full variable domain: DGGITQSPKYLFRKEGQNVTLSCEQNLNHDAMYWYRQDPGQGLRLIYYSQIVNDFQKGDIAEGYSVSREKKESFPLTVTSAQKNPTAFYLCASSDGQNSYEQYFGPGTRLTVT.

The chain links TRBV10-3 to TRBJ2-2, with 8 bases that match TRBD1. Trimming cost V 4 bases and J 2 bases; bases outside gene matches: 3. The CDR3 is made up of 15 amino acids. From germline, CDR1 is ENHRY and CDR2 SYGVKD. The CDR3 loop is CAISGGQGNTGELFF. The DNA for the CDR3 is TGTGCCATCAGTGGAGGACAGGGAAACACCGGGGAGCTGTTTTTT.

This chain connects TRBV28 to TRBJ1-5; TRBD1 might be the D (6 bases). Trimming took 5 bases from V and 0 from J, leaving 11 bases between them. CDR3 size: 15 residues. Germline-derived CDR1 and CDR2 are MDHEN and SYDVKM. CDR3 bases: TGTGCCAGCAGTCCCCAGGGGAATAGCAATCAGCCCCAGCATTTT. Translated: CASSPQGNSNQPQHF.

V is TRBV2 and J is TRBJ1-1; tentative D call: TRBD1 (5 bases). CDR1 is SNHLY and CDR2 is FYNNEI in the germline V gene. V lost 4 bases and J 12 bases, leaving 12 bases between the germline ends. CDR3 length: 11 residues. CDR3 sequence reads: CASSGQGKSFF. In DNA, the CDR3 is TGTGCCAGCAGTGGGCAGGGTAAATCTTTCTTT.

In this sample, this clonotype turned up many times. V usage is TRBV15 and J usage is TRBJ2-7; D call uncertain. The V and J ends lost 0 bases and 1 base respectively, with 7 bases between them. The CDR3 length is 14 residues. The germline V gene has CDR1 LNHNV and CDR2 YYDKDF (reference sequence). The CDR3 coding sequence is TGTGCCACCAGCAGAGACCCGGCGTCCTACGAGCAGTACTTC. Encoded protein: CATSRDPASYEQYF. The full variable domain, in which reference TRBV15 and TRBJ2-7 provide the parts outside the CDR3, is DAMVIQNPRYQVTQFGKPVTLSCSQTLNHNVMYWYQQKSSQAPKLLFHYYDKDFNNEADTPDNFQSRRPNTSFCFLDIRSPGLGDTAMYLCATSRDPASYEQYFGPGTRLTVT.

The chain recombines TRBV2 with TRBJ1-1; D uncertain. The germline V gene encodes CDR1 SNHLY and CDR2 FYNNEI. V lost 8 bases to trimming and J lost 0 bases, with 16 bases between them. CDR3 size: 15 residues. CDR3 amino acids: CASAKEGPMNTEAFF. In DNA form, the CDR3 reads TGTGCCAGCGCTAAAGAGGGCCCCATGAACACTGAAGCTTTCTTT. Drawing the rest from reference TRBV2 and TRBJ1-1, the complete variable domain is EPEVTQTPSHQVTQMGQEVILRCVPISNHLYFYWYRQILGQKVEFLVSFYNNEISEKSEIFDDQFSVERPDGSNFTLKIRSTKLEDSAMYFCASAKEGPMNTEAFFGQGTRLTVV.

This chain links TRBV5-1 with TRBJ1-1; possible D gene TRBD1, 5 bases. With 0 bases removed from V and 4 bases from J, the gap between germline ends came to 16 bases. The CDR3 has 16 amino acids. CDR1 is SGHRS and CDR2 is YFSETQ in the germline V gene. CDR3 sequence (DNA): TGCGCCAGCAGCTTGGCGGCGGCTTGGGGGGTCACTGAAGCTTTCTTT. Translated: CASSLAAAWGVTEAFF.

The table lists this clonotype with many counts. The chain joins TRBV28 to TRBJ1-2; D uncertain. Germline V gene data show CDR1 as MDHEN and CDR2 as SYDVKM. V was shortened by 6 bases and J by 4 bases, with 12 bases between the two germline ends. The CDR3 contains 13 residues. The CDR3 sequence is CASSPPESYGYTF. DNA for the CDR3: TGTGCCAGCAGCCCACCGGAAAGCTATGGCTACACCTTC.

This clonotype was seen ten or more times. This chain joins TRBV29-1 and TRBJ2-2; the D is unclear. Germline V gives CDR1 SQVTM, CDR2 ANQGSEA. The ends were cut back, 2 bases at V and 9 bases at J, with 10 bases in the middle. The CDR3 sequence is 12 residues long. The CDR3 nucleotides read TGCAGCGTTGAATGGTCCGACCGGGAGCTGTTTTTT. Translating it yields CSVEWSDRELFF.

Ten or more counts support this clonotype. The V call is TRBV12-3 or TRBV12-4, the J call TRBJ2-5; D is possibly TRBD1 (5 bases). The CDR3 runs to 14 residues. V was trimmed by 5 bases and J by 2 bases, leaving 12 bases between them. The CDR3 coding sequence is TGTGCCAGCAGTCCTCGGACATCGCAAGAGACCCAGTACTTC. This translates into CASSPRTSQETQYF.

With regard to this clonotype: Germline is not matched at one junction end, which may reflect a read error. The V gene is TRBV5-6, the J gene TRBJ2-5; 7 bases match TRBD1. CDR1 and CDR2 from the germline V gene are SGHDT and YYEEEE. This CDR3 spans 14 amino acids. The CDR3 region has the DNA TGTGCCAGCAGCCTGACAGGGCCAGGAGAGTCCCAGTACTTC. This encodes CASSLTGPGESQYF. The full variable domain, its missing parts supplied by reference TRBV5-6 and TRBJ2-5, is DAGVTQSPTHLIKTRGQQVTLRCSPKSGHDTVSWYQQALGQGPQFIFQYYEEEERQRGNFPDRFSGHQFPNYSSELNVNALLLGDSALYLCASSLTGPGESQYFGPGTRLLVL.

Ten or more counts support this clonotype. The chain combines TRBV7-2 with TRBJ2-2; possibly TRBD2 for D (6 bases). Germline assignment: CDR1 SGHTA and CDR2 FQGNSA. The CDR3 length is 14 residues. V was cut by 5 bases and J by 5 bases, with 12 bases left in between. This CDR3 is CASSGWTITGELFF. The DNA of the CDR3 is TGTGCCAGCAGCGGGTGGACTATAACCGGGGAGCTGTTTTTT.

This clonotype was recorded many times. This rearrangement joins TRBV12-3 or TRBV12-4 to TRBJ2-7, with 7 bases identical to TRBD1. CDR3 length equals 12 residues. V lost 5 bases to trimming and J lost 5 bases; unmatched junction nucleotides: 3. CDR3 sequence: CASSAQGNEQYF. CDR3 sequence (DNA): TGTGCCAGCAGTGCACAGGGGAACGAGCAGTACTTC.

In its sample, this clonotype was seen a few times. This chain links TRBV11-2 with TRBJ2-5; 7 bases are a match to TRBD2. The V gene's germline CDR1 is SGHAT and CDR2 FQNNGV. V gave up 1 base and J gave up 2 bases; unmatched junction bases: 4. The CDR3 has 15 amino acids. This CDR3 reads CASSLVTGGQETQYF. In DNA, the CDR3 is TGTGCCAGCAGCTTAGTGACCGGGGGGCAAGAGACCCAGTACTTC.

The rearrangement uses TRBV6-1 and TRBJ2-7; 8 positions agree with TRBD1. The CDR3 consists of 17 residues. Germline V gene sequence: CDR1 MNHNS, CDR2 SASEGT. Trimming removed 2 bases from V and 3 bases from J; junction bases left unmatched: 12. The CDR3 DNA reads TGTGCCAGCAGTGAAAAGGAACGGGACAGGAATCACTACGAGCAGTACTTC. It translates to CASSEKERDRNHYEQYF.

This clonotype was recorded at least ten times. V gene TRBV19 combines with J gene TRBJ2-7; perhaps TRBD2 as D (6 bases). The CDR3 sequence is 16 residues long. The V and J ends lost 3 bases and 2 bases respectively, with 17 bases between them. The germline CDR1 and CDR2 sequences are LNHDA and SQIVND (reference sequence). The CDR3 DNA follows: TGTGCCAGTAGTATCGACGGGAGTCAGAGGGCCTACGAGCAGTACTTC. Encoded protein: CASSIDGSQRAYEQYF.

The sample holds many counts of this clonotype. DNA of the CDR3: TGTGCCAGGGGGGCCCCTGGAAACACCATATATTTT. Translating gives CARGAPGNTIYF. The gene calls are TRBV2 and TRBJ1-3; D possibly corresponds to TRBD1 (6 bases). Trimming stripped 9 bases from V and 2 bases from J, with 8 bases between. Germline-derived CDR1 and CDR2 are SNHLY and FYNNEI. This CDR3 region has 12 residues.

The rearrangement links TRBV6-1 to TRBJ1-2, with D possibly matching TRBD1 (5 bases). The CDR3 has 15 residues. Germline V gene sequence: CDR1 MNHNS, CDR2 SASEGT. With 6 bases removed from V and 2 bases from J, the gap between germline ends came to 16 bases. The CDR3: CASRDPRGDNYGYTF. The CDR3 DNA is TGTGCCAGCAGGGACCCTCGGGGGGACAACTATGGCTACACCTTC.

This clonotype was observed at least ten times. This sequence joins TRBV27 and TRBJ1-2, with D uncertain. Deletions cut 5 bases from V and 1 base from J, with 11 bases between. Germline lookup yields CDR1 MNHEY and CDR2 SMNVEV (reference sequence). This CDR3 spans 14 amino acids. The chain's CDR3 is CASSPGKLNYGYTF. The CDR3, as DNA: TGTGCCAGCAGTCCGGGGAAACTTAACTATGGCTACACCTTC.

This clonotype occurred many times. The chain employs TRBV13 and TRBJ2-5; TRBD2 matches 8 bases. Germline CDR1 PRHDT, CDR2 FYEKMQ (reference sequence). The V and J ends lost 4 bases and 3 bases, in that order; junction bases with no gene match: 7. The CDR3 length is 15 residues. CDR3 DNA: TGTGCCAGCAGCTCGGATGGAGCGGGGGAAGAGACCCAGTACTTC. Protein product: CASSSDGAGEETQYF.